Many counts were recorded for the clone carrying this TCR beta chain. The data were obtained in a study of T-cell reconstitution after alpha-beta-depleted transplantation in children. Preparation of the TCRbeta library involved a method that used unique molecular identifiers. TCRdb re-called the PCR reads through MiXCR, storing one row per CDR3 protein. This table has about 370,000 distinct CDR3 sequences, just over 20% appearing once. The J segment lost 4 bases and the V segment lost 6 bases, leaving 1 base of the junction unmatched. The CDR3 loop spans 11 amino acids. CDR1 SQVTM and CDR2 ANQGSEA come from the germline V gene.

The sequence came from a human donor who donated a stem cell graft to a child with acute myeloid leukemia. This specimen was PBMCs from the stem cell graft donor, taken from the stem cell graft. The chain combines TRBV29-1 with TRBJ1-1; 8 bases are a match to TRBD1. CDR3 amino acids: CSVTGGTEAFF. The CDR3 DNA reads TGCAGCGTCACAGGGGGCACTGAAGCTTTCTTT.